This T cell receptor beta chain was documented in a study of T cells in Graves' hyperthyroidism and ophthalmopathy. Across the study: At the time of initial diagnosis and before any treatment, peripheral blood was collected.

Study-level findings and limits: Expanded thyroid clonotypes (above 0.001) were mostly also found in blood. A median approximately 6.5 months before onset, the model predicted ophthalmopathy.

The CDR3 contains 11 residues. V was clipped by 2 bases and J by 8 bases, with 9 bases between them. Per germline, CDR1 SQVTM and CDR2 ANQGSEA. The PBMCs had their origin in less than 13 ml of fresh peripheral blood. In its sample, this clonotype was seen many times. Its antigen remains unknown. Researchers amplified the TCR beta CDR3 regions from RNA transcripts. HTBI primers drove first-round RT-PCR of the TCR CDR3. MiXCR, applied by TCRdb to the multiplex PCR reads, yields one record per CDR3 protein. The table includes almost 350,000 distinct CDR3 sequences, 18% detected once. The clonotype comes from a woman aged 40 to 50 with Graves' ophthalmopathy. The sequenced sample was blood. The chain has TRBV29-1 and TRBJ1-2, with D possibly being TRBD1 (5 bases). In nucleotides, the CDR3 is TGCAGCGTTGAACATTGGGGCGGCTACACCTTC. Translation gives CSVEHWGGYTF. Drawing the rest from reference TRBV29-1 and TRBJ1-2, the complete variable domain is SAVISQKPSRDICQRGTSLTIQCQVDSQVTMMFWYRQQPGQSLTLIATANQGSEATYESGFVIDKFPISRPNLTFSTLTVSNMSPEDSSIYLCSVEHWGGYTFGSGTRLTVV.